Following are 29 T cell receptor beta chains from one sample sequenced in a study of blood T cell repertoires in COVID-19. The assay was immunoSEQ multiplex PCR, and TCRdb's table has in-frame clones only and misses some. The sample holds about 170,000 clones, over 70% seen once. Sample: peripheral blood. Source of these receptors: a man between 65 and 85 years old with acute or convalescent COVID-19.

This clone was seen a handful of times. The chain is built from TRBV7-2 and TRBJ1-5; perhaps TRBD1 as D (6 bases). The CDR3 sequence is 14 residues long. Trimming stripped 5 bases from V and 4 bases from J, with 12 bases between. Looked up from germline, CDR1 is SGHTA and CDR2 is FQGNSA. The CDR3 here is CASSADRPNQPQHF. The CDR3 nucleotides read TGTGCCAGCAGCGCCGACAGGCCAAATCAGCCCCAGCATTTT.

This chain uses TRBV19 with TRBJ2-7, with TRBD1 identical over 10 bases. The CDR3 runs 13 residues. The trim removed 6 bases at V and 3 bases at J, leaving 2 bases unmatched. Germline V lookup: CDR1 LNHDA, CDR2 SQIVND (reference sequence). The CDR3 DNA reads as TGTGCCAGTAGCCGGGACAGGGGCTACGAGCAGTACTTC. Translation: CASSRDRGYEQYF.

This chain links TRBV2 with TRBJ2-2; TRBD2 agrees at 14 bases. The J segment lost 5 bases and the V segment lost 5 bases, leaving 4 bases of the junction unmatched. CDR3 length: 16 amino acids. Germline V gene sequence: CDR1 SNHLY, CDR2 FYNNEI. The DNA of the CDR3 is TGTGCCAGCAGTCAGACTAGCGGGAGGGTAACCGGGGAGCTGTTTTTT. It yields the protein CASSQTSGRVTGELFF.

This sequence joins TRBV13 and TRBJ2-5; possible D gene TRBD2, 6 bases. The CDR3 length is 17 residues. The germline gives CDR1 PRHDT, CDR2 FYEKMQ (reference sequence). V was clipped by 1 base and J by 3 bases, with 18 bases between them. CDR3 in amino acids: CASSLAHSAREEETQYF. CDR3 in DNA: TGTGCCAGCAGCTTAGCACATAGTGCGAGGGAGGAAGAGACCCAGTACTTC.

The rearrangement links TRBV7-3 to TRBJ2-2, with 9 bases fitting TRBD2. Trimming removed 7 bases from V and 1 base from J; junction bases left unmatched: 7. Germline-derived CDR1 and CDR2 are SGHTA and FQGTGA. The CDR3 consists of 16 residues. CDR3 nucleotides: TGTGCCAGCACCCCGATAGCGGGAGTGAACACCGGGGAGCTGTTTTTT. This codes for CASTPIAGVNTGELFF.

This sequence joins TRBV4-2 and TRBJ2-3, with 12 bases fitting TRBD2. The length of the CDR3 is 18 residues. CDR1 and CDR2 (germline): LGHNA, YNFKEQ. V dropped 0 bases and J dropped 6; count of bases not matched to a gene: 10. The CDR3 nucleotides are TGTGCCAGCAGCCAAGAGTTCCAGTCTAGCGGGGGGGCTGATACGCAGTATTTT. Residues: CASSQEFQSSGGADTQYF.

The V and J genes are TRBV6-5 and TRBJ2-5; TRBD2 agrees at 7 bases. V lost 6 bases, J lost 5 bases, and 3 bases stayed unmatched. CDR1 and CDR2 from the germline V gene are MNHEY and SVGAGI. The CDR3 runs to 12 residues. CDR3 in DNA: TGTGCCAGCAGCCTTAGCGGGGAGACCCAGTACTTC. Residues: CASSLSGETQYF.

CDR3 in amino acids: CASSEGLAGATDTQYF. CDR3 DNA sequence: TGTGCCAGCAGCGAGGGACTAGCGGGAGCGACAGATACGCAGTATTTT. This chain uses TRBV6-4 with TRBJ2-3, with TRBD2 identical over 14 bases. CDR3 length: 16 amino acids. V lost 6 bases and J lost 3; bases outside the gene matches: 5. CDR1 is MRHNA, CDR2 SNTAGT, per germline.

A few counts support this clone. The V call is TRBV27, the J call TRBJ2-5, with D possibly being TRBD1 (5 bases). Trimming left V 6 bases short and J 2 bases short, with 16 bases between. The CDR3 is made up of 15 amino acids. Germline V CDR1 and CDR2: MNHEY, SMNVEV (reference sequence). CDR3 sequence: CASRKGVGWQETQYF. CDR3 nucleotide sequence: TGTGCCAGCAGGAAAGGGGTGGGATGGCAAGAGACCCAGTACTTC.

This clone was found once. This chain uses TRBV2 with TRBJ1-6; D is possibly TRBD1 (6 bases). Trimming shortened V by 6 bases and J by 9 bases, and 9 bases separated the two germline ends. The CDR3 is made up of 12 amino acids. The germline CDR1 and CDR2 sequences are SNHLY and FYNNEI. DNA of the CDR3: TGTGCCAGCAGCGTCAGGGGTTCACCCCTCCACTTT. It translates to CASSVRGSPLHF.

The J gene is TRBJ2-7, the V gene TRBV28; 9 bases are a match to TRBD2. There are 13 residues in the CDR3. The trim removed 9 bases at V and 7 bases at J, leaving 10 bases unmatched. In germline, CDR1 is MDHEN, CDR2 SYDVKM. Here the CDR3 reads CASAGLASGEQYF. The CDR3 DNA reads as TGTGCCAGTGCGGGACTAGCATCAGGGGAGCAGTACTTC.

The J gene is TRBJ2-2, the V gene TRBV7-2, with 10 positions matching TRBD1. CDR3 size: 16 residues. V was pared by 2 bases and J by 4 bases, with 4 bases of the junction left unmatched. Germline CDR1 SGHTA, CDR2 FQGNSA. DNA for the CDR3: TGTGCCAGCAGCTTAAGACAGGGGGCAGGCACCGGGGAGCTGTTTTTT. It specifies CASSLRQGAGTGELFF.

CDR3 bases: TGTGCCAGCAGCCTGCGGGGGAACCCCCGAGCTTTCTTT. Amino acid sequence: CASSLRGNPRAFF. This chain joins TRBV7-9 and TRBJ1-1; weak D call: TRBD1 (5 bases). Germline values: CDR1 SEHNR, CDR2 FQNEAQ (reference sequence). The CDR3 consists of 13 residues. V gave up 5 bases and J gave up 10 bases, with 17 bases separating them.

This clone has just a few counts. The CDR3 nucleotides are TGCGCCAGCAGCATAAAGCCCGGACTGCGTAATGAGCAGTTCTTC. Translation gives CASSIKPGLRNEQFF. The chain has TRBV5-1 and TRBJ2-1, with a possible D match to TRBD2 (5 bases). V was cut by 4 bases and J by 7 bases, with 18 bases left in between. Germline V gives CDR1 SGHRS, CDR2 YFSETQ. This CDR3 spans 15 amino acids.

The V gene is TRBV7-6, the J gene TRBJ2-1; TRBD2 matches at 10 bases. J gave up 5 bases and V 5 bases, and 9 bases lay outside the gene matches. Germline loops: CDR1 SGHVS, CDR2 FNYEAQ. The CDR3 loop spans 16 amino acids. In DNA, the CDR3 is TGTGCCAGCAGCATTATAGCGGGGGGATCTCACAATGAGCAGTTCTTC. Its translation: CASSIIAGGSHNEQFF.

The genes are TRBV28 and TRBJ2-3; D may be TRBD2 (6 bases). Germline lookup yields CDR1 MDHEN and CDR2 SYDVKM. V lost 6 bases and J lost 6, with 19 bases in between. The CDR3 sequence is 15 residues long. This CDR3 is CASRSLGLRGDTQYF. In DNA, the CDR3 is TGTGCCAGCAGGTCACTGGGACTCCGGGGGGATACGCAGTATTTT.

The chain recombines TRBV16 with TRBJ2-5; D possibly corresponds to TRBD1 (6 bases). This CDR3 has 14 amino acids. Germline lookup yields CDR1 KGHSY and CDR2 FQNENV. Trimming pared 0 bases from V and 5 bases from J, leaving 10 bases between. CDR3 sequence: CASSQSNRAETQYF. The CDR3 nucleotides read TGTGCCAGCAGCCAATCTAACAGGGCGGAGACCCAGTACTTC. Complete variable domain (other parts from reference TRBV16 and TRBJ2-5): GEEVAQTPKHLVRGEGQKAKLYCAPIKGHSYVFWYQQVLKNEFKFLISFQNENVFDETGMPKERFSAKCLPNSPCSLEIQATKLEDSAVYFCASSQSNRAETQYFGPGTRLLVL.

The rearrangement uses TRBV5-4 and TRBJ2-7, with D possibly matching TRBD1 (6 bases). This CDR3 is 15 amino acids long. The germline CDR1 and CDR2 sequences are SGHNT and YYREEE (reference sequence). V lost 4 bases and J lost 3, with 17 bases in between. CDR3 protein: CASSRGMGQFYEQYF. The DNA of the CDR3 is TGTGCCAGCAGCCGTGGCATGGGACAATTCTACGAGCAGTACTTC.

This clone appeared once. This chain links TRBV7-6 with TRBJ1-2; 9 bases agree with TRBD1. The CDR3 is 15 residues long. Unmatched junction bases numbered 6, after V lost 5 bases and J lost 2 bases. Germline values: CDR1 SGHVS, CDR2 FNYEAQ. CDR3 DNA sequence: TGTGCCAGCAGCCAGACTACAGGGGGCAACTATGGCTACACCTTC. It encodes CASSQTTGGNYGYTF.

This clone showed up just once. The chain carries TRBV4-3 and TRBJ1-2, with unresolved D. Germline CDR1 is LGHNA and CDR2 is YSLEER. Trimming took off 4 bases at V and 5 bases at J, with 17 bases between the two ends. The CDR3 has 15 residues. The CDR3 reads CASSPRAGGGYGYTF. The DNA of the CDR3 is TGCGCCAGCAGCCCAAGGGCCGGCGGAGGTTATGGCTACACCTTC.

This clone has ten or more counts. The CDR3 reads CATGGTNQPQHF. The CDR3 coding sequence is TGTGCTACAGGGGGCACCAATCAGCCCCAGCATTTT. V and J are TRBV6-5 and TRBJ1-5, with TRBD1 identical over 9 bases. Germline V gene lookup returns CDR1 MNHEY and CDR2 SVGAGI. CDR3 length equals 12 residues.

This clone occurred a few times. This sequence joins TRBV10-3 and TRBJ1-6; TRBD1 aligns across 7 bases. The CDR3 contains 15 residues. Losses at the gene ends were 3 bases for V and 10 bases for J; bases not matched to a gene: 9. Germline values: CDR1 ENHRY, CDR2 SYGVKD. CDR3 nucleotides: TGTGCCATCAGTGACAACAGGGGCCAGTCGTCACCCCTCCACTTT. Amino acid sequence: CAISDNRGQSSPLHF.

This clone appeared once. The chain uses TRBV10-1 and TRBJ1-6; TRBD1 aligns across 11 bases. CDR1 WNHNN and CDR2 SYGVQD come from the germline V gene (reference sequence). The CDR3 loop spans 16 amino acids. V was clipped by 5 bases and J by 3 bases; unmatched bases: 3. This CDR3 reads CASSPGTGGYNSPLHF. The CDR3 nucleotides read TGCGCCAGCAGTCCCGGGACAGGGGGCTATAATTCACCCCTCCACTTT.

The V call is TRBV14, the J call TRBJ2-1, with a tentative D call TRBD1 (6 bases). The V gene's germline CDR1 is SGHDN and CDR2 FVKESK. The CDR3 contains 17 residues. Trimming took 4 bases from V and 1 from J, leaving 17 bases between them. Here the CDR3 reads CASSPFTGIRSYNEQFF. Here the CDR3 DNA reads TGTGCCAGCAGCCCCTTCACAGGGATTAGGTCCTACAATGAGCAGTTCTTC.

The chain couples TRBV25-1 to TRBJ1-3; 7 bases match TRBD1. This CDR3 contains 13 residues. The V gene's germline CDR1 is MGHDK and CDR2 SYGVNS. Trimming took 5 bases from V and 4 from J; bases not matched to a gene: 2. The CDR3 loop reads CASSRQGGNTIYF. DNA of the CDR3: TGTGCCAGCAGTCGACAGGGAGGAAACACCATATATTTT. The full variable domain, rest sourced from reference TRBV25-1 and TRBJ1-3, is EADIYQTPRYLVIGTGKKITLECSQTMGHDKMYWYQQDPGMELHLIHYSYGVNSTEKGDLSSESTVSRIRTEHFPLTLESARPSHTSQYLCASSRQGGNTIYFGEGSWLTVV.

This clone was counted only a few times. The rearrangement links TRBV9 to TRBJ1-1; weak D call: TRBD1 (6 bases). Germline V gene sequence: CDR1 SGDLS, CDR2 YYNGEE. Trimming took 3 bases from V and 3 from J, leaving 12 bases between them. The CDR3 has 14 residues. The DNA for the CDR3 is TGTGCCAGCAGCGATGGACAGATTTACACTGAAGCTTTCTTT. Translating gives CASSDGQIYTEAFF.

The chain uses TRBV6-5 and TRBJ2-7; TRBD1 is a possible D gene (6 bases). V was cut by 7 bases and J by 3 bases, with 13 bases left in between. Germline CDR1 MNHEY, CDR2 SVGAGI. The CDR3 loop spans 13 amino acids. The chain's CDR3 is CASNPDRFYEQYF. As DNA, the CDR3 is TGTGCCAGCAACCCCGACAGGTTCTACGAGCAGTACTTC.

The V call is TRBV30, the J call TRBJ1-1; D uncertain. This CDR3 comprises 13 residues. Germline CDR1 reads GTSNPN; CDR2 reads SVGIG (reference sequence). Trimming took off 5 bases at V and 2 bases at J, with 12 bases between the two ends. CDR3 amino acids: CAWGPGSNTEAFF. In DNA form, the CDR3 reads TGTGCCTGGGGACCGGGATCCAACACTGAAGCTTTCTTT.

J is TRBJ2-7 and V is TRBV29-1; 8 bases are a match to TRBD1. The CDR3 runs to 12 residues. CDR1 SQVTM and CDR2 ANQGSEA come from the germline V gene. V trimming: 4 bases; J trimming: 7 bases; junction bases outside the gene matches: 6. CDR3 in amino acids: CSVGGQGREQYF. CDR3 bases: TGCAGCGTTGGCGGACAGGGTAGGGAGCAGTACTTC.